The present TCR beta chain was sequenced within a study of control samples from healthy donors and cancer patients. Measured with immunoSEQ multiplex PCR; TCRdb has only the in-frame clones, and not every one. In the table there are about 120,000 clones, 80% to 90% of which are singletons. For this clone: The sample carries other DNA sequences with the same CDR3.

This receptor was identified in a woman between 50 and 59 years old with colorectal cancer. The sample taken for sequencing was PBMCs.

DNA for the CDR3: TGTGCCAGTAGTATTCGCGCCCAGGGTGAAAAACTGTTTTTT. Translating it yields CASSIRAQGEKLFF. The V call is TRBV19, the J call TRBJ1-4, with D possibly TRBD1 on 5 matching bases. CDR3 size: 14 residues. From germline, CDR1 is LNHDA and CDR2 SQIVND (reference sequence). Trimming removed 3 bases from V and 7 bases from J, with 12 bases in between. The variable domain in full, completed from reference TRBV19 and TRBJ1-4, reads DGGITQSPKYLFRKEGQNVTLSCEQNLNHDAMYWYRQDPGQGLRLIYYSQIVNDFQKGDIAEGYSVSREKKESFPLTVTSAQKNPTAFYLCASSIRAQGEKLFFGSGTQLSVL.